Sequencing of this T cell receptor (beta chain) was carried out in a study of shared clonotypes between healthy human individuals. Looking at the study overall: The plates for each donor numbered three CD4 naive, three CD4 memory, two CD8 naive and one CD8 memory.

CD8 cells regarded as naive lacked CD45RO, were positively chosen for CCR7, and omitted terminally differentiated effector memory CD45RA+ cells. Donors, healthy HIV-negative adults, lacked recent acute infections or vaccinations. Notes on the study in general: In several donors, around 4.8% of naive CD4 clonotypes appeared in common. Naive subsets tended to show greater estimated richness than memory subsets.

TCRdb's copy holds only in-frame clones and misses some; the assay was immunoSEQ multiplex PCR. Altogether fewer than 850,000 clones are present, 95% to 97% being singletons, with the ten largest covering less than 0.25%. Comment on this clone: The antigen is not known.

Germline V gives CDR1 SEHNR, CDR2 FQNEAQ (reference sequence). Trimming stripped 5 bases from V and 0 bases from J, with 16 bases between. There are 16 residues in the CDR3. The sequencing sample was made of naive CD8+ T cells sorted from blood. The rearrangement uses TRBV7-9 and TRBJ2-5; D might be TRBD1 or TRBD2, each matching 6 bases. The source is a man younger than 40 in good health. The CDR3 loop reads CASSPTRGPNQETQYF. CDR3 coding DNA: TGTGCCAGCAGCCCGACTCGGGGGCCAAACCAAGAGACCCAGTACTTC.